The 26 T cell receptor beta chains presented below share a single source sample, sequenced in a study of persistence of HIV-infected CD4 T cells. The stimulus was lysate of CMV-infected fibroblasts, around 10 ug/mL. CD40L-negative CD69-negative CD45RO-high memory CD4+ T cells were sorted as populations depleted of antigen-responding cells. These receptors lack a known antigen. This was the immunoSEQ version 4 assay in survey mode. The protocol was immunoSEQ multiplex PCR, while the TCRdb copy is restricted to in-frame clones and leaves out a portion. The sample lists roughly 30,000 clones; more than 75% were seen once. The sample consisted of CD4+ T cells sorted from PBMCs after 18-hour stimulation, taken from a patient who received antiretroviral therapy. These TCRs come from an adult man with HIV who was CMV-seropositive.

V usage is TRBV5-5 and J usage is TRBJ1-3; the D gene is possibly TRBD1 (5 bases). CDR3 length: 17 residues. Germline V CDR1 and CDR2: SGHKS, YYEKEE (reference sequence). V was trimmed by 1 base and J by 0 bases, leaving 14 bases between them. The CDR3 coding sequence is TGTGCCAGCAGCTTGAGGGCAGGGAAGAGCTCTGGAAACACCATATATTTT. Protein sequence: CASSLRAGKSSGNTIYF.

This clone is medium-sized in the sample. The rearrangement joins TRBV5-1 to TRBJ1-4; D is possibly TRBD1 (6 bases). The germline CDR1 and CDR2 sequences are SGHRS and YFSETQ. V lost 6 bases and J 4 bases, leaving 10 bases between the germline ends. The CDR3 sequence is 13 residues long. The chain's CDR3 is CASMDSFNEKLFF. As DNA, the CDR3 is TGCGCCAGCATGGACAGTTTTAATGAAAAACTGTTTTTT. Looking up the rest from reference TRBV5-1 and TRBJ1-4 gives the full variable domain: KAGVTQTPRYLIKTRGQQVTLSCSPISGHRSVSWYQQTPGQGLQFLFEYFSETQRNKGNFPGRFSGRQFSNSRSEMNVSTLELGDSALYLCASMDSFNEKLFFGSGTQLSVL.

The CDR3 coding sequence is TGTGCCAGTAGTGCCCCTTTCACTAGCGGGGCCTACGAGCAGTACTTC. Its protein product is CASSAPFTSGAYEQYF. J is TRBJ2-7 and V is TRBV19, with TRBD2 matching 10 bases. Per the germline V gene, CDR1 is LNHDA and CDR2 is SQIVND (reference sequence). Unmatched junction bases numbered 9, after V lost 5 bases and J lost 2 bases. The length of the CDR3 is 16 residues.

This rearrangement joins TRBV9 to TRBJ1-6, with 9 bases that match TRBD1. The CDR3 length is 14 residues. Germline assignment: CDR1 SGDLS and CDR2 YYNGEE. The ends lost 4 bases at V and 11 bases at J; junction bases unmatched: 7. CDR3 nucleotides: TGTGCCAGCAGCCTCCGACAGGGGGGTACACCCCTCCACTTT. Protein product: CASSLRQGGTPLHF.

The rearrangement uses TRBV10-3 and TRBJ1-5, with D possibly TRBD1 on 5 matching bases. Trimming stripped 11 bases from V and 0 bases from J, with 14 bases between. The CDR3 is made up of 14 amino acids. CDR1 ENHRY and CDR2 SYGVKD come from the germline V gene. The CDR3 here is CASGGEYSNQPQHF. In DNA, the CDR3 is TGTGCCTCCGGGGGGGAATATAGCAATCAGCCCCAGCATTTT.

The CDR3 coding sequence is TGCAGCGTAGGGACCGCCCCGAATGAAAAACTGTTTTTT. Translating gives CSVGTAPNEKLFF. V usage is TRBV29-1 and J usage is TRBJ1-4, with D maybe TRBD1 (5 bases). Germline V gives CDR1 SQVTM, CDR2 ANQGSEA. The CDR3 has 13 amino acids. Deletions cut 6 bases from V and 5 bases from J, with 13 bases between.

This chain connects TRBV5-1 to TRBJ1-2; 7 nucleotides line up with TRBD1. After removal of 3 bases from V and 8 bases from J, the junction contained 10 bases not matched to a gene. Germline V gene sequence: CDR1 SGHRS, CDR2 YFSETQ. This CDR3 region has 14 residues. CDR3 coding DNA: TGCGCCAGCAGCTCGACAGAGACAGGGATAGGCTACACCTTC. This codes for CASSSTETGIGYTF. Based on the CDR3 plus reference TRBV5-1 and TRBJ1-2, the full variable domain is KAGVTQTPRYLIKTRGQQVTLSCSPISGHRSVSWYQQTPGQGLQFLFEYFSETQRNKGNFPGRFSGRQFSNSRSEMNVSTLELGDSALYLCASSSTETGIGYTFGSGTRLTVV.

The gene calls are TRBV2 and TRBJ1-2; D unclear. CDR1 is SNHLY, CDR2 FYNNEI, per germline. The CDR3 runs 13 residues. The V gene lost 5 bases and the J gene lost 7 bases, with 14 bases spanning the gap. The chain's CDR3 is CASSTINGGGYTF. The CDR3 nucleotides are TGTGCCAGCAGTACGATCAACGGCGGTGGCTACACCTTC.

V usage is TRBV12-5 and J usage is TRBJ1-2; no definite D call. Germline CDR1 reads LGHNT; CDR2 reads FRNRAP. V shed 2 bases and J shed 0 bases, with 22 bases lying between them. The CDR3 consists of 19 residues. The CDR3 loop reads CASGLNLWPVLSANYGYTF. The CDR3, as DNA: TGTGCTAGTGGTTTGAATCTATGGCCCGTGCTCTCAGCTAACTATGGCTACACCTTC.

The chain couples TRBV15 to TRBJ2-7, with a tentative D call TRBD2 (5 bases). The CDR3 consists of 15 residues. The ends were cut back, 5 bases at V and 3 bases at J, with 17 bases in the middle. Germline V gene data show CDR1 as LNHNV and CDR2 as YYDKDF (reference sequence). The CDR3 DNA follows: TGTGCCACCAGCGATACCATCGGGGTTTTCTACGAGCAGTACTTC. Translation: CATSDTIGVFYEQYF.

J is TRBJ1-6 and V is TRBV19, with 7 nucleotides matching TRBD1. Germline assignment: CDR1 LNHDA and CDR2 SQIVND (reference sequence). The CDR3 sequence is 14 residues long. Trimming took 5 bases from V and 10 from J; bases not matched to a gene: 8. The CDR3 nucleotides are TGTGCCAGTAGTTCCGGGACAGAGGGCTCACCCCTCCACTTT. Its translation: CASSSGTEGSPLHF.

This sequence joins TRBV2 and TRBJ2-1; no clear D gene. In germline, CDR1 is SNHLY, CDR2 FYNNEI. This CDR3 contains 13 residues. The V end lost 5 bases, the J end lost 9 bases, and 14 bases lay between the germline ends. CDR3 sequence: CASSTPRSREQFF. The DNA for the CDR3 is TGTGCCAGCAGTACACCTAGATCCCGTGAGCAGTTCTTC.

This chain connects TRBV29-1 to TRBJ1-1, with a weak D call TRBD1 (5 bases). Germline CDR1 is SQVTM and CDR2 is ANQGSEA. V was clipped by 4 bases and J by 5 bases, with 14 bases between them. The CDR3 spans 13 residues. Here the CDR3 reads CSVAPWGRTEAFF. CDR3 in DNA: TGCAGCGTTGCCCCTTGGGGGAGGACTGAAGCTTTCTTT.

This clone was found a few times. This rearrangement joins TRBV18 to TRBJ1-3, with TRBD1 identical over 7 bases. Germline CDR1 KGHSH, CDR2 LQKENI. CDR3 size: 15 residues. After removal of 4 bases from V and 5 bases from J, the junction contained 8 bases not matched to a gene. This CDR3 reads CASSQGQPGRNTIYF. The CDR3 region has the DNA TGTGCCAGCTCACAGGGACAGCCCGGGAGAAACACCATATATTTT.

The CDR3 region is CASSYGTGPTDTQYF. For the CDR3, the DNA is TGTGCCAGCAGCTACGGGACAGGGCCCACAGATACGCAGTATTTT. The chain has TRBV7-7 and TRBJ2-3; 9 positions agree with TRBD1. V lost 4 bases to trimming and J lost 2 bases; unmatched junction nucleotides: 4. This CDR3 has 15 amino acids. Germline V gives CDR1 SSHAT, CDR2 FNYEAQ (reference sequence).

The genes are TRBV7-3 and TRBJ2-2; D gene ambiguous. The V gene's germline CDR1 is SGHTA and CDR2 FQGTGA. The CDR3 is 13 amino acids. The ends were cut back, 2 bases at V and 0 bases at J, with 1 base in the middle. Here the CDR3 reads CASSLSNTGELFF. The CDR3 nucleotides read TGTGCCAGCAGCTTATCGAACACCGGGGAGCTGTTTTTT.

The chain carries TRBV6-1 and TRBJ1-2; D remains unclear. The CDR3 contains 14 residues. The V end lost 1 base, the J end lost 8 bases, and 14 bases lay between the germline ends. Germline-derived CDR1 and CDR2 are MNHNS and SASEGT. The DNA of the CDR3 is TGTGCCAGCAGTGAAGGGGCGTCTTATGGGGGCTACACCTTC. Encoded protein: CASSEGASYGGYTF.

This CDR3 is CASSALQGHTGELFF. The CDR3 DNA follows: TGCGCCAGCAGCGCCTTACAGGGGCACACCGGGGAGCTGTTTTTT. The chain links TRBV5-1 to TRBJ2-2; TRBD1 matches 7 bases. The germline V gene has CDR1 SGHRS and CDR2 YFSETQ. The junction had 6 bases not matched to a gene; V was cut back by 4 bases and J by 3 bases. The CDR3 length is 15 residues.

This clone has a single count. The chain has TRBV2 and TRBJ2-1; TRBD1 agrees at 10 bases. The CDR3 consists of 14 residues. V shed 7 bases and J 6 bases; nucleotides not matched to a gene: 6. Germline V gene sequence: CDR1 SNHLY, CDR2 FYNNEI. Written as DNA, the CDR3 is TGTGCCAGCAAAAGACAGGGGGCCGTCAATGAGCAGTTCTTC. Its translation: CASKRQGAVNEQFF.

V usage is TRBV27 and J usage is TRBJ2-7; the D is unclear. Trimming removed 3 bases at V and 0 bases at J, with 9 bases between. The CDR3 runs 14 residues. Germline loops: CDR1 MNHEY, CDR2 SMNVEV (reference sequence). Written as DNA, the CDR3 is TGTGCCAGCAGTTTGAGCGATTCCTCCTACGAGCAGTACTTC. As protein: CASSLSDSSYEQYF.

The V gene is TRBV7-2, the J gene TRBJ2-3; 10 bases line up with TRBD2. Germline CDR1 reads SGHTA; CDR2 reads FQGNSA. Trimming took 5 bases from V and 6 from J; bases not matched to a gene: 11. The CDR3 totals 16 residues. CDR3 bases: TGTGCCAGCAGCCACCGGACTAGCGGAAACCCTGATACGCAGTATTTT. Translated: CASSHRTSGNPDTQYF. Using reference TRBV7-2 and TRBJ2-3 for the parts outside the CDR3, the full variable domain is GAGVSQSPSNKVTEKGKDVELRCDPISGHTALYWYRQSLGQGLEFLIYFQGNSAPDKSGLPSDRFSAERTGGSVSTLTIQRTQQEDSAVYLCASSHRTSGNPDTQYFGPGTRLTVL.

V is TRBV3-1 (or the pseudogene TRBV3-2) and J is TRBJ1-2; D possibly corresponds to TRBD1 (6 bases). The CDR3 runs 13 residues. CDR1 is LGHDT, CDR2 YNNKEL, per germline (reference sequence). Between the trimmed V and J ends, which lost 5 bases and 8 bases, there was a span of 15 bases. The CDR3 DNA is TGTGCCAGCAGCGTTACGGGGGCTGAAGGCTACACCTTC. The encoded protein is CASSVTGAEGYTF.

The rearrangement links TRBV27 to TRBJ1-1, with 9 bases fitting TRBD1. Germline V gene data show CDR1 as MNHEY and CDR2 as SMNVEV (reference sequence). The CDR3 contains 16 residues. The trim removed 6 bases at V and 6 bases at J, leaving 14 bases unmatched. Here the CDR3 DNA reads TGTGCCAGCAGCCCGGGACAGGGAGGTATAGCTCCTGAAGCTTTCTTT. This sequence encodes CASSPGQGGIAPEAFF.

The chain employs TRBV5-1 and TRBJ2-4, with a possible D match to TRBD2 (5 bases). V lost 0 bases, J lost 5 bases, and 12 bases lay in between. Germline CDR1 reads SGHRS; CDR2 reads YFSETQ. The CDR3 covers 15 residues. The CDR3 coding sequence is TGCGCCAGCAGCTTGGTCCCGGGAAAGGAAAACATTCAGTACTTC. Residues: CASSLVPGKENIQYF.

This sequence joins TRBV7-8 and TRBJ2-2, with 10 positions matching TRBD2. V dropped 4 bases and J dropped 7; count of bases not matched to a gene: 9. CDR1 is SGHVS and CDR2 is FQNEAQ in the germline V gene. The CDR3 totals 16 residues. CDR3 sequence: CASSSPSGGDIGELFF. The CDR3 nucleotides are TGTGCCAGCAGCTCTCCAAGCGGGGGGGATATCGGGGAGCTGTTTTTT.

The CDR3 bases are TGTGCCAGCAGCTTAGGACCAGTGGCCGGGGAGCTGTTTTTT. This gives the protein CASSLGPVAGELFF. The chain has TRBV7-6 and TRBJ2-2, with D unclear. Trimming stripped 1 base from V and 6 bases from J, with 9 bases between. The CDR3 covers 14 residues. Germline V gene lookup returns CDR1 SGHVS and CDR2 FNYEAQ.